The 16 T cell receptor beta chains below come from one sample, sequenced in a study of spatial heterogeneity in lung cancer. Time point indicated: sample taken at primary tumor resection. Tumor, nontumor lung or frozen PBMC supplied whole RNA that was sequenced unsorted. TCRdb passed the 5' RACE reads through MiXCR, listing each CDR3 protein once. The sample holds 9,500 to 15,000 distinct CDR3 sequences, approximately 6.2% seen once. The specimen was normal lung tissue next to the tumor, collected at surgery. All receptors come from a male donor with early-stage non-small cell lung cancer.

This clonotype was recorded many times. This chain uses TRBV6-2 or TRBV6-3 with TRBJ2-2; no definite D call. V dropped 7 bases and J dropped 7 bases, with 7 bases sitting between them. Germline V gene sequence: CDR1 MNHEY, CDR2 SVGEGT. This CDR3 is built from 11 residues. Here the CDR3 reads CASTRGGELFF. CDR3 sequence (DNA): TGTGCCAGCACCCGAGGCGGGGAGCTGTTTTTT.

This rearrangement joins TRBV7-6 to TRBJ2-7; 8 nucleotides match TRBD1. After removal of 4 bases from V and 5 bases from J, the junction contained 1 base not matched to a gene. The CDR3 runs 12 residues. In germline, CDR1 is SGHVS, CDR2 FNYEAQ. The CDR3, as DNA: TGTGCCAGCAGCTGGACAGGGAACGAGCAGTACTTC. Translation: CASSWTGNEQYF.

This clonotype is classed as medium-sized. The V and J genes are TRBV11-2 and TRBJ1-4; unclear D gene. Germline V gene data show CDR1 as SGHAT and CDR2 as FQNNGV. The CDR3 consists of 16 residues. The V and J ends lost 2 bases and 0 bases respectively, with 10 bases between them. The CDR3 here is CASSLTETATNEKLFF. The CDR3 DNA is TGTGCCAGCAGCTTAACGGAAACAGCAACTAATGAAAAACTGTTTTTT.

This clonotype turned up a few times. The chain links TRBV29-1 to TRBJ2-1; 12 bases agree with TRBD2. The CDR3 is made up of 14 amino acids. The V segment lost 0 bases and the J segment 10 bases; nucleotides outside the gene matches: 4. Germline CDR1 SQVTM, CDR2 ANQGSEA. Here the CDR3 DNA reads TGCAGCGTTGAAGAACTAGCGGGAGGATTCGAGCAGTTCTTC. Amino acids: CSVEELAGGFEQFF.

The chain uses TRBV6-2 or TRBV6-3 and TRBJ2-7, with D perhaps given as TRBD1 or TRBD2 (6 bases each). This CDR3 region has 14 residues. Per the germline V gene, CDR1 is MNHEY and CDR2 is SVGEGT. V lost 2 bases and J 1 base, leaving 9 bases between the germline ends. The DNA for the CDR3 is TGTGCCAGCAGTTACCGGGGGCAGTCCTACGAGCAGTACTTC. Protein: CASSYRGQSYEQYF.

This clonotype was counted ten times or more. The CDR3: CASEIAGINEQFF. Written as DNA, the CDR3 is TGTGCCAGCGAAATAGCGGGAATAAATGAGCAGTTCTTC. The V and J genes are TRBV6-1 and TRBJ2-1; 8 positions match TRBD2. The CDR3 is 13 residues long. The V segment lost 8 bases and the J segment 7 bases; nucleotides outside the gene matches: 7. Germline loops: CDR1 MNHNS, CDR2 SASEGT.

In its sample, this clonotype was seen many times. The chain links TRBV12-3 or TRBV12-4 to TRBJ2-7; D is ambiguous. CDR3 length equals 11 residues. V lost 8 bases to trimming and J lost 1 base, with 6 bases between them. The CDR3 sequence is CASLGSYEQYF. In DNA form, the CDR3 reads TGTGCCAGCTTAGGGTCCTACGAGCAGTACTTC.

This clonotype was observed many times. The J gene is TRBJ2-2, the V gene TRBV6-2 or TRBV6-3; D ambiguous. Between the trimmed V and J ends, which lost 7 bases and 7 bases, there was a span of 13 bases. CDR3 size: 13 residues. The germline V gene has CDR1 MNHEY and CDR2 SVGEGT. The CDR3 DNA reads TGTGCCAGCATGCAGGTTCGTGACGGGGAGCTGTTTTTT. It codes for CASMQVRDGELFF.

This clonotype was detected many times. The CDR3 loop is CASSLAAQETQYF. In DNA, the CDR3 is TGTGCCAGCAGCTTGGCCGCCCAAGAGACCCAGTACTTC. V is TRBV5-5 and J is TRBJ2-5, with no clear D. CDR1 is SGHKS, CDR2 YYEKEE, per germline (reference sequence). This CDR3 is built from 13 residues. Deletions cut 0 bases from V and 1 base from J, with 4 bases between. The whole variable domain, remainder taken from reference TRBV5-5 and TRBJ2-5, is DAGVTQSPTHLIKTRGQQVTLRCSPISGHKSVSWYQQVLGQGPQFIFQYYEKEERGRGNFPDRFSARQFPNYSSELNVNALLLGDSALYLCASSLAAQETQYFGPGTRLLVL.

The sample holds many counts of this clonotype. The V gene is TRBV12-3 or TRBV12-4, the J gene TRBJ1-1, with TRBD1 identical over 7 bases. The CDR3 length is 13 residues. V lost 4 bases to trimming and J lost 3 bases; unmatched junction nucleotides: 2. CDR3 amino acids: CASSSTGDTEAFF. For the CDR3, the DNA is TGTGCCAGCAGTTCTACAGGGGACACTGAAGCTTTCTTT.

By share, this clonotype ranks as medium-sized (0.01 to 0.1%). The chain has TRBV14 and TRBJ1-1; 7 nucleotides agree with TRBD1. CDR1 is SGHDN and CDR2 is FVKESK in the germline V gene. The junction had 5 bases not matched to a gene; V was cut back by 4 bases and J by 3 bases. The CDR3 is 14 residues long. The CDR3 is CASSPRQGHTEAFF. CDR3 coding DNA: TGTGCCAGCAGCCCCAGACAGGGTCACACTGAAGCTTTCTTT.

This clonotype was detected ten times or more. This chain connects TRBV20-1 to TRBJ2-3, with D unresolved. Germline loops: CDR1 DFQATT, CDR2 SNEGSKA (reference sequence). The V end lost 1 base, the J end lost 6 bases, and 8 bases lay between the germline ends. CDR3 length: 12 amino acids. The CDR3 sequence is CSARGPADTQYF. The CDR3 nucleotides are TGCAGTGCTAGAGGACCGGCCGATACGCAGTATTTT.

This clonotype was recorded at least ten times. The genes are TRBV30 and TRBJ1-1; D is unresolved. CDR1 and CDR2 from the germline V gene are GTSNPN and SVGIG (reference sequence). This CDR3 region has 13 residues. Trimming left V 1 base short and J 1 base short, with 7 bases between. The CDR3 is CAWSAPWNTEAFF. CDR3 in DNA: TGTGCCTGGAGTGCCCCTTGGAACACTGAAGCTTTCTTT.

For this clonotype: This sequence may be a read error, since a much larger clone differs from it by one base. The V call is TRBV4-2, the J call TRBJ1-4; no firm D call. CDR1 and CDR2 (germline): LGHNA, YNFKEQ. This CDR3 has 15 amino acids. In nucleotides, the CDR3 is TGTGCCAGCAGCCTCGGAGGCCCCGTTAATGAAAAACCGTTTTTT. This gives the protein CASSLGGPVNEKPFF.

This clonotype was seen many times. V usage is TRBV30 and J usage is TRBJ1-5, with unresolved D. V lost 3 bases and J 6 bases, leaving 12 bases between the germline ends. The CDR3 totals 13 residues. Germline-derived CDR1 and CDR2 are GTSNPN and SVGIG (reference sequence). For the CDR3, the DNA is TGTGCCTGGAGCATAGACATTGGTCAGCCCCAGCATTTT. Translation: CAWSIDIGQPQHF. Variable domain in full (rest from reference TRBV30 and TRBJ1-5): SQTIHQWPATLVQPVGSPLSLECTVEGTSNPNLYWYRQAAGRGLQLLFYSVGIGQISSEVPQNLSASRPQDRQFILSSKKLLLSDSGFYLCAWSIDIGQPQHFGDGTRLSIL.

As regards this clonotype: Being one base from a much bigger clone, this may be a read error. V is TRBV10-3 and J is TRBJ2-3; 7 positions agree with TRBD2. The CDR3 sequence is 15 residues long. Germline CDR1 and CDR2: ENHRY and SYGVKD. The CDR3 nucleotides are TGTACCACAAGGTCTACTAGCGCAGTTGCAGATACGCAGTATTTT. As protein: CTTRSTSAVADTQYF.